This T cell receptor (beta chain) came from a study of tumor-infiltrating lymphocytes in primary liver carcinoma. About the study: Men as well as women, aged 30 to 69 years, made up the patients. Study outcomes and limitations: The difference in top-250-clone fraction between tumors and blood was significant, favoring tumors (p = 0.039). Unsorted bulk processing meant the study did not compare CD4+ and CD8+ repertoires.

The researchers obtained blood RNA from unsorted whole blood and also extracted germline DNA. Before surgery, 3 to 5 milliliters of EDTA blood were taken. With a constant-region primer, TCR beta cDNA was made from 450 to 650 ng of total RNA. For TCR beta, libraries were produced by three nested multiplex PCR rounds using slightly modified ARM-PCR. The study ran its first two PCR rounds for approximately 10 cycles each, using TRBV1-TRBV30 forward primers and a C-beta reverse primer. Via MiXCR, TCRdb re-called the multiplex PCR reads, giving one row per CDR3 protein. The sample contains about 320,000 distinct CDR3 sequences, around three fifths of which appear only once. There are many counts of this clonotype. Its antigen is not identified. V was pared by 3 bases and J by 3 bases, with 18 bases between. The CDR3 totals 16 residues.

Sequencing input: peripheral blood. The chain is built from TRBV12-3 or TRBV12-4 and TRBJ2-7; the D is unclear. The TCR comes from a man aged 40-49 years with primary liver carcinoma and hepatitis B virus infection. CDR3 nucleotides: TGTGCCAGCAGTTTCGTGACAAGAAGTGTTGGCTACGAGCAGTACTTC. Amino acid sequence: CASSFVTRSVGYEQYF.